The table lists the clone carrying this TCR beta chain with many counts. Its antigen is not known. Per germline, CDR1 SGHTA and CDR2 FQGTGA. The CDR3 runs to 15 residues. The trim removed 0 bases at V and 5 bases at J, leaving 2 bases unmatched. This entry comes from a study of T-cell reconstitution after alpha-beta-depleted transplantation in children. Overall study findings and caveats: Expanded graft clones, several hundred of them, were reportedly the source of alpha-beta T cells about two months after transplant. Surviving recipient T cells and thymic progenitors accounted for the high day-60 TCRbeta diversity observed in some patients. It was newly produced T cells that mostly accounted for T-cell counts and diversity one year after transplant.

TCRbeta library construction was performed incorporating unique molecular identifiers. TCRdb reprocessed the PCR reads with MiXCR, giving one entry per CDR3 protein. The sample consists of over 120,000 distinct CDR3 sequences, 7.5% to 9% of them appearing once. The sequencing used PBMCs, mostly from graft donor cells, collected 180 days after TCRalphabeta/CD19-depleted stem cell transplant. The TCR was taken from a female patient aged 2-15 years who had a stem cell transplant for congenital amegakaryocytic thrombocytopenia, so the T cells may come from the graft donor. The genes are TRBV7-3 and TRBJ2-2, with 8 nucleotides matching TRBD2. The CDR3 nucleotides are TGTGCCAGCAGCTTAACGAGCGGGAGTACCGGGGAGCTGTTTTTT. It codes for CASSLTSGSTGELFF. Complete variable domain (other parts from reference TRBV7-3 and TRBJ2-2): GAGVSQTPSNKVTEKGKYVELRCDPISGHTALYWYRQSLGQGPEFLIYFQGTGAADDSGLPNDRFFAVRPEGSVSTLKIQRTERGDSAVYLCASSLTSGSTGELFFGEGSRLTVL.